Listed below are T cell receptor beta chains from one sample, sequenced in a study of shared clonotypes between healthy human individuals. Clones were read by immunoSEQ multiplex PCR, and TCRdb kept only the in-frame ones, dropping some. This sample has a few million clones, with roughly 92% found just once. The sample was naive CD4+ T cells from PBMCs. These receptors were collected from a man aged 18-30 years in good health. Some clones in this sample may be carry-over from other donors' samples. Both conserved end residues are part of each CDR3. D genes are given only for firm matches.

cdr3_nt: TGTGCCAGCAGATCCCAGGGGAGCCCTCCAGGGTCGCAGTATTTT; cdr3_aa: CASRSQGSPPGSQYF; v_call: TRBV28; j_call: TRBJ2-3; d_call: .
cdr3_nt: TGTGCCAGCTCACCTACACAGGTTCCCCCTGGAAACACCATATATTTT; cdr3_aa: CASSPTQVPPGNTIYF; v_call: TRBV18; j_call: TRBJ1-3; d_call: .
cdr3_nt: TGTGCCAGCAGCGACAGGGGAAGGCAGCCCCAGCATTTT; cdr3_aa: CASSDRGRQPQHF; v_call: TRBV2; j_call: TRBJ1-5; d_call: TRBD1
cdr3_nt: TGTGCCAGCAGTGAAGCTGACGGGGGCAGGGTTGAAAAACTGTTTTTT; cdr3_aa: CASSEADGGRVEKLFF; v_call: TRBV6-1; j_call: TRBJ1-4; d_call: .
cdr3_nt: TGTGCCAGCTCACCAGTGGCAACTAACTACGAGCAGTACTTC; cdr3_aa: CASSPVATNYEQYF; v_call: TRBV18; j_call: TRBJ2-7; d_call: .
cdr3_nt: TGCGCCAGCAGCCCTGCGGGACTAGCGGGAAACCAAGAGACCCAGTACTTC; cdr3_aa: CASSPAGLAGNQETQYF; v_call: TRBV5-1; j_call: TRBJ2-5; d_call: TRBD2
cdr3_nt: TGTGCCAGCTCACCGGACAGAGCCCGCCGGGAAAAACTGTTTTTT; cdr3_aa: CASSPDRARREKLFF; v_call: TRBV18; j_call: TRBJ1-4; d_call: .
cdr3_nt: TGTGCCAGCAGTTTACGTCTGGCTTACGAGCAGTACTTC; cdr3_aa: CASSLRLAYEQYF; v_call: TRBV28; j_call: TRBJ2-7; d_call: .
cdr3_nt: TGTGCCAGCAGCTTAAGCGGGAAGACCGGCGAGCAGTACTTC; cdr3_aa: CASSLSGKTGEQYF; v_call: TRBV7-9; j_call: TRBJ2-7; d_call: TRBD2
cdr3_nt: TGCGCCAGCGAAAGAGGTGGGGAGCTGTTTTTT; cdr3_aa: CASERGGELFF; v_call: TRBV5-1; j_call: TRBJ2-2; d_call: .